Each of the 27 T cell receptor beta chains below was sequenced from the same sample in a study of OX40 agonist ivuxolimab in advanced cancers. The protocol was immunoSEQ multiplex PCR, while the TCRdb copy is restricted to in-frame clones and leaves out a portion. Of around 97,000 clones in the sample, roughly four fifths were seen once. The input for sequencing was CD4+ or CD8+ T cells sorted from blood, taken in a trial of the OX40 agonist ivuxolimab. The receptors stem from an adult with an advanced solid tumor such as melanoma, head and neck, liver or kidney cancer.

The J gene is TRBJ1-6, the V gene TRBV13; possibly TRBD1 for D (6 bases). Germline CDR1 and CDR2: PRHDT and FYEKMQ (reference sequence). The CDR3 consists of 14 residues. With 1 base removed from V and 7 bases from J, the gap between germline ends came to 8 bases. The CDR3 here is CASSLEQGNSPLHF. CDR3 DNA sequence: TGTGCCAGCAGCTTAGAGCAGGGGAATTCACCCCTCCACTTT. Together with reference TRBV13 and TRBJ1-6, the CDR3 gives the full variable domain: AAGVIQSPRHLIKEKRETATLKCYPIPRHDTVYWYQQGPGQDPQFLISFYEKMQSDKGSIPDRFSAQQFSDYHSELNMSSLELGDSALYFCASSLEQGNSPLHFGNGTRLTVT.

This chain links TRBV10-2 with TRBJ1-1; tentatively, D is TRBD1 (6 bases). Germline lookup yields CDR1 WSHSY and CDR2 SAAADI. The CDR3 runs 13 residues. V dropped 9 bases and J dropped 0 bases, with 11 bases sitting between them. Written as DNA, the CDR3 is TGCGCCAGTATTCAGGGGATGAACACTGAAGCTTTCTTT. It translates to CASIQGMNTEAFF.

The rearrangement joins TRBV18 to TRBJ2-1, with TRBD2 matching over 7 bases. The CDR3 sequence is 16 residues long. In germline, CDR1 is KGHSH, CDR2 LQKENI. Losses at the gene ends were 3 bases for V and 3 bases for J; bases not matched to a gene: 8. DNA for the CDR3: TGTGCCAGCTCACCTGTCTTAGGACTAGACTACAATGAGCAGTTCTTC. Amino acid sequence: CASSPVLGLDYNEQFF.

The chain is built from TRBV4-3 and TRBJ1-2; 8 bases are a match to TRBD1. Trimming removed 0 bases from V and 5 bases from J; junction bases left unmatched: 5. This CDR3 contains 15 residues. CDR1 is LGHNA, CDR2 YSLEER, per germline. The CDR3 here is CASSQDRGLSYGYTF. The CDR3 region has the DNA TGCGCCAGCAGCCAAGACAGGGGGCTTTCGTATGGCTACACCTTC.

This sequence joins TRBV6-5 and TRBJ1-2; 7 nucleotides agree with TRBD1. The CDR3 loop spans 13 amino acids. CDR1 is MNHEY and CDR2 is SVGAGI in the germline V gene. V was clipped by 5 bases and J by 2 bases; unmatched bases: 2. The CDR3 protein is CASSQTGNYGYTF. As DNA, the CDR3 is TGTGCCAGCAGTCAGACAGGGAACTATGGCTACACCTTC.

This clone turned up a few times. This sequence joins TRBV5-8 and TRBJ1-5; D is unresolved. The germline V and J ends were trimmed by 2 bases and 6 bases, with 9 bases remaining between them. This CDR3 spans 13 amino acids. Germline values: CDR1 SGHTS, CDR2 YDEGEE. The CDR3 DNA follows: TGTGCCAGCAGCTTAACGGGGAGTCAGCCCCAGCATTTT. Translating it yields CASSLTGSQPQHF.

The chain employs TRBV5-1 and TRBJ2-7; D possibly corresponds to TRBD1 (6 bases). The CDR3 covers 14 residues. Germline V gene sequence: CDR1 SGHRS, CDR2 YFSETQ. CDR3 loop: CESTGTNPKNEQYF. CDR3 DNA: TGCGAAAGCACCGGGACAAACCCGAAGAACGAGCAGTACTTC. Based on the CDR3 plus reference TRBV5-1 and TRBJ2-7, the full variable domain is KAGVTQTPRYLIKTRGQQVTLSCSPISGHRSVSWYQQTPGQGLQFLFEYFSETQRNKGNFPGRFSGRQFSNSRSEMNVSTLELGDSALYLCESTGTNPKNEQYFGPGTRLTVT.

The chain is built from TRBV11-1 and TRBJ2-2; the match to TRBD2 covers 12 bases. The CDR3 is 16 amino acids. J gave up 6 bases and V 3 bases, and 5 bases lay outside the gene matches. Germline lookup yields CDR1 SGHAT and CDR2 FQDESV (reference sequence). CDR3 nucleotides: TGTGCCAGCAGCTTCCCGGGACTAGCGGGCGCCGGGGAGCTGTTTTTT. As protein: CASSFPGLAGAGELFF.

The chain links TRBV7-7 to TRBJ2-1, with D maybe TRBD1 (6 bases). The CDR3 totals 14 residues. V lost 1 base and J lost 4, with 8 bases in between. Germline values: CDR1 SSHAT, CDR2 FNYEAQ (reference sequence). The chain's CDR3 is CASSLEGQYNEQFF. CDR3 coding DNA: TGTGCCAGCAGCTTAGAAGGACAGTACAATGAGCAGTTCTTC.

In its sample, this clone was seen many times. The chain links TRBV10-3 to TRBJ1-2; D is ambiguous. The CDR3 extends over 12 amino acids. Germline CDR1 and CDR2: ENHRY and SYGVKD. V lost 9 bases and J lost 4, with 12 bases in between. The CDR3 sequence: CAISPDLYGYTF. The DNA for the CDR3 is TGTGCCATTTCTCCTGACCTCTATGGCTACACCTTC.

The V and J genes are TRBV6-5 and TRBJ1-1; a possible D gene is TRBD1 (6 bases). Germline V gene lookup returns CDR1 MNHEY and CDR2 SVGAGI. Trimming shortened V by 4 bases and J by 3 bases, and 15 bases separated the two germline ends. The CDR3 totals 15 residues. The CDR3 reads CASSSPAGVDTEAFF. The CDR3 region has the DNA TGTGCCAGCAGTTCCCCGGCAGGGGTTGACACTGAAGCTTTCTTT.

This chain connects TRBV11-2 to TRBJ1-3; the D is unclear. V was clipped by 1 base and J by 0 bases, with 7 bases between them. CDR1 and CDR2 (germline): SGHAT, FQNNGV. This CDR3 is built from 15 residues. The CDR3 sequence is CASSLVENSGNTIYF. The CDR3 nucleotides read TGTGCCAGCAGCTTAGTAGAGAACTCTGGAAACACCATATATTTT.

V is TRBV19 and J is TRBJ2-3; 9 bases are shared with TRBD1. This CDR3 is 15 amino acids long. Germline V lookup: CDR1 LNHDA, CDR2 SQIVND (reference sequence). V shed 6 bases, J shed 3 bases, and the junction held 7 bases outside the gene matches. CDR3: CASSLRTGVTDTQYF. DNA of the CDR3: TGTGCCAGTAGCCTCCGGACAGGGGTGACAGATACGCAGTATTTT.

This rearrangement joins TRBV7-6 to TRBJ1-4, with 7 nucleotides matching TRBD1. Germline CDR1 and CDR2: SGHVS and FNYEAQ. V shed 1 base and J 8 bases; nucleotides not matched to a gene: 7. The CDR3 runs to 15 residues. The CDR3 nucleotides are TGTGCCAGCAGCTTAGAAGAGGGGGCTGGGGAAAAACTGTTTTTT. Protein: CASSLEEGAGEKLFF. Full variable domain (remainder filled in from reference TRBV7-6 and TRBJ1-4): GAGVSQSPRYKVTKRGQDVALRCDPISGHVSLYWYRQALGQGPEFLTYFNYEAQQDKSGLPNDRFSAERPEGSISTLTIQRTEQRDSAMYRCASSLEEGAGEKLFFGSGTQLSVL.

The rearrangement uses TRBV5-5 and TRBJ2-3; 7 nucleotides line up with TRBD2. J gave up 2 bases and V 0 bases, and 3 bases lay outside the gene matches. This CDR3 spans 15 amino acids. CDR1 and CDR2 (germline): SGHKS, YYEKEE (reference sequence). CDR3 in amino acids: CASSLGRDYTDTQYF. For the CDR3, the DNA is TGTGCCAGCAGCTTGGGACGGGACTACACAGATACGCAGTATTTT. The variable domain in full, with the rest retrieved from reference TRBV5-5 and TRBJ2-3, is DAGVTQSPTHLIKTRGQQVTLRCSPISGHKSVSWYQQVLGQGPQFIFQYYEKEERGRGNFPDRFSARQFPNYSSELNVNALLLGDSALYLCASSLGRDYTDTQYFGPGTRLTVL.

This clone was seen a few times. The chain joins TRBV6-5 to TRBJ2-5; D perhaps matches TRBD2 (6 bases). The CDR3 loop spans 14 amino acids. V was shortened by 2 bases and J by 4 bases, with 11 bases between the two germline ends. Germline loops: CDR1 MNHEY, CDR2 SVGAGI. CDR3 loop: CASSYQGLTETQYF. The CDR3 region has the DNA TGTGCCAGCAGTTACCAGGGACTGACAGAGACCCAGTACTTC.

The rearrangement uses TRBV2 and TRBJ1-2, with D hard to call. The V end lost 8 bases, the J end lost 0 bases, and 10 bases lay between the germline ends. The germline gives CDR1 SNHLY, CDR2 FYNNEI. The CDR3 covers 13 residues. CDR3 residues: CASGPMANYGYTF. Here the CDR3 DNA reads TGTGCCAGCGGCCCGATGGCTAACTATGGCTACACCTTC.

The V and J genes are TRBV16 and TRBJ2-3; 8 bases are a match to TRBD1. The CDR3 extends over 14 amino acids. CDR1 KGHSY and CDR2 FQNENV come from the germline V gene. V was clipped by 8 bases and J by 0 bases; unmatched bases: 4. As DNA, the CDR3 is TGTGCCAGCCGAGGACAGGGTAGCACAGATACGCAGTATTTT. Protein product: CASRGQGSTDTQYF.

This rearrangement joins TRBV27 to TRBJ2-1, with TRBD2 matching over 8 bases. With V trimmed by 5 bases and J by 9 bases, 15 bases remained unmatched. The CDR3 has 16 amino acids. CDR1 is MNHEY and CDR2 is SMNVEV in the germline V gene (reference sequence). The CDR3 DNA sequence: TGTGCCAGCAGTCCGACGGGGACTAGTAGGCATGCTGAGCAGTTCTTC. It codes for CASSPTGTSRHAEQFF.

The gene calls are TRBV7-6 and TRBJ2-7; D is ambiguous. CDR1 and CDR2 from the germline V gene are SGHVS and FNYEAQ. V was pared by 5 bases and J by 0 bases, with 11 bases between. There are 14 residues in the CDR3. The CDR3 loop is CASSPATSSYEQYF. The CDR3 region has the DNA TGTGCCAGCAGCCCCGCAACGAGCTCCTACGAGCAGTACTTC.

V and J are TRBV6-6 and TRBJ1-5, with TRBD1 identical over 7 bases. The CDR3 consists of 15 residues. From germline, CDR1 is MNHNY and CDR2 SVGAGI (reference sequence). The ends lost 6 bases at V and 0 bases at J; junction bases unmatched: 5. CDR3 in amino acids: CASSRTGDSNQPQHF. CDR3 sequence (DNA): TGTGCCAGCAGCAGGACAGGCGATAGCAATCAGCCCCAGCATTTT.

The chain uses TRBV9 and TRBJ2-3, with a possible D match to TRBD2 (6 bases). V lost 4 bases, J lost 2 bases, and 17 bases lay in between. This CDR3 is 16 amino acids long. Germline V gives CDR1 SGDLS, CDR2 YYNGEE. The CDR3 spells CASSPAPGLSTDTQYF. DNA for the CDR3: TGTGCCAGCAGCCCTGCCCCGGGACTTTCCACAGATACGCAGTATTTT.

The rearrangement links TRBV7-3 to TRBJ2-7; 7 nucleotides match TRBD2. J gave up 0 bases and V 2 bases, and 4 bases lay outside the gene matches. CDR3 size: 15 residues. The germline gives CDR1 SGHTA, CDR2 FQGTGA. CDR3 amino acids: CASSLGLADSYEQYF. In nucleotides, the CDR3 is TGTGCCAGCAGCTTAGGGCTAGCGGACTCCTACGAGCAGTACTTC.

This chain links TRBV5-1 with TRBJ2-3; 9 bases map to TRBD1. Germline values: CDR1 SGHRS, CDR2 YFSETQ. This CDR3 has 15 residues. Unmatched junction bases numbered 8, after V lost 4 bases and J lost 5 bases. The CDR3 here is CASSNPGQGIDTQYF. Written as DNA, the CDR3 is TGCGCCAGCAGCAACCCGGGACAGGGAATAGATACGCAGTATTTT.

This clone was picked up a small number of times. The same CDR3 also results from other DNA sequences found in this sample. J is TRBJ2-3 and V is TRBV7-2; 10 bases agree with TRBD2. CDR3 size: 16 residues. The ends lost 3 bases at V and 5 bases at J; junction bases unmatched: 8. Germline V CDR1 and CDR2: SGHTA, FQGNSA. CDR3 loop: CASSFLSSGRGDTQYF. The CDR3 DNA reads TGTGCCAGCAGCTTCCTATCTAGCGGGAGAGGAGATACGCAGTATTTT.

This chain joins TRBV27 and TRBJ1-2; 8 bases fit TRBD1. This CDR3 spans 14 amino acids. The germline V gene encodes CDR1 MNHEY and CDR2 SMNVEV (reference sequence). The V gene end was trimmed by 2 bases and the J gene end by 5 bases; junction bases not matched to a gene: 4. CDR3 residues: CASSLQGAGYGYTF. CDR3 coding DNA: TGTGCCAGCAGTTTACAGGGGGCAGGGTATGGCTACACCTTC.

The chain is built from TRBV10-2 and TRBJ2-7, with D possibly called TRBD1 or TRBD2 (5 bases each). The length of the CDR3 is 13 residues. Germline loops: CDR1 WSHSY, CDR2 SAAADI. Trimming removed 6 bases from V and 0 bases from J, with 9 bases in between. The CDR3 sequence: CASSRDASYEQYF. The DNA for the CDR3 is TGCGCCAGCAGCCGGGACGCCTCCTACGAGCAGTACTTC.